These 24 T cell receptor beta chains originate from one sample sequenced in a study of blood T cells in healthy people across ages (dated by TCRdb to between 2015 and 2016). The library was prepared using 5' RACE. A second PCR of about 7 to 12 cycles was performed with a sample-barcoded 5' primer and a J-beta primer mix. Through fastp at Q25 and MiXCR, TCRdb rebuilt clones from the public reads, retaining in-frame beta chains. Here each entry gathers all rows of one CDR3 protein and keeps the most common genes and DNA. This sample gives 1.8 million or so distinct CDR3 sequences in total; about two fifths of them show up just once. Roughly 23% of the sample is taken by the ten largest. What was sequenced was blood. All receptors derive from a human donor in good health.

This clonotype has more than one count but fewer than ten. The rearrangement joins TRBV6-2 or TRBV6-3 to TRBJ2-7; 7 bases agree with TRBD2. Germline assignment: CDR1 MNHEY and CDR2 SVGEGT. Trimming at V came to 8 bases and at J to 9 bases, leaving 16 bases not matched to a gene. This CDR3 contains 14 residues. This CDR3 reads CASGMLADWVWQYF. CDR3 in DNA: TGTGCCAGCGGTATGCTAGCGGATTGGGTATGGCAGTACTTC.

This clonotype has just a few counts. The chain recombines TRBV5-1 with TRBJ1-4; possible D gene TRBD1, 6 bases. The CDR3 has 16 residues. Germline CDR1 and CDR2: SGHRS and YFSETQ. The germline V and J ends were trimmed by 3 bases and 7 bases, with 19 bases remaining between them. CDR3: CASSSRMGGDTEKLFF. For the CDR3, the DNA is TGCGCCAGCAGCTCCAGGATGGGGGGCGATACTGAAAAACTGTTTTTT.

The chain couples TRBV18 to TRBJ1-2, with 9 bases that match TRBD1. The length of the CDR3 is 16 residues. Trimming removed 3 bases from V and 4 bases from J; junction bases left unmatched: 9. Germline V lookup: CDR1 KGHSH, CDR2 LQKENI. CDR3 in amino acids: CASSPGQGTSVYGYTF. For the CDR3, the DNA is TGTGCCAGCTCACCGGGACAGGGAACCTCTGTCTATGGCTACACCTTC.

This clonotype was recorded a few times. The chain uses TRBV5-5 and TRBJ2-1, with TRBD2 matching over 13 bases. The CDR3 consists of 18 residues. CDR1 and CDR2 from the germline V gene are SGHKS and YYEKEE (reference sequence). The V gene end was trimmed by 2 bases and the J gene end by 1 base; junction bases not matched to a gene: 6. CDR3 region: CASSLSGTSGVSYNEQFF. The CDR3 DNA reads TGTGCCAGCAGCTTATCCGGGACTAGCGGGGTATCCTACAATGAGCAGTTCTTC.

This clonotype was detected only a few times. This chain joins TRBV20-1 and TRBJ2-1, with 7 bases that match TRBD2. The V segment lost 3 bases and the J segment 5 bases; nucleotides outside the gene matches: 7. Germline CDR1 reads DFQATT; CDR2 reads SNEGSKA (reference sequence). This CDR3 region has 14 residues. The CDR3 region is CSASRLAAHNEQFF. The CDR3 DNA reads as TGCAGTGCTAGTCGGCTAGCGGCTCACAATGAGCAGTTCTTC.

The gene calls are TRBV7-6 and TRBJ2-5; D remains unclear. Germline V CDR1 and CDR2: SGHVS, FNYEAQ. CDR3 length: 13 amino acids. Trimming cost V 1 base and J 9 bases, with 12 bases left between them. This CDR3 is CASSLGFPRPQYF. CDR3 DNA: TGTGCCAGCAGCTTAGGGTTCCCCCGGCCCCAGTACTTC.

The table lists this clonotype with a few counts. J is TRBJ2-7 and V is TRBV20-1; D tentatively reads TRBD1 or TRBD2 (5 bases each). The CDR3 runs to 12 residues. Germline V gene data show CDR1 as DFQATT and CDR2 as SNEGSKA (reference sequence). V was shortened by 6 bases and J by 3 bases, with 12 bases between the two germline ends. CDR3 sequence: CSAAEGLYEQYF. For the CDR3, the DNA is TGCAGTGCCGCCGAGGGGCTCTACGAGCAGTACTTC.

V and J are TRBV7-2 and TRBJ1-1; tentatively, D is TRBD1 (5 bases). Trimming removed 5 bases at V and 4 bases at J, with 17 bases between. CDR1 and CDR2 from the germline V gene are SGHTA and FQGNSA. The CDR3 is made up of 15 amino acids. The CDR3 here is CASSPSMGGCTEAFF. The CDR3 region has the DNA TGTGCCAGCAGCCCCTCAATGGGGGGGTGCACTGAAGCTTTCTTT.

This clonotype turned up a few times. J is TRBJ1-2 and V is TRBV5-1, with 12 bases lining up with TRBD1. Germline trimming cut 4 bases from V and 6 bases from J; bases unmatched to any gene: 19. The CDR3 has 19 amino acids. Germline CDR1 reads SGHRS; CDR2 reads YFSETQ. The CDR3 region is CASSLLTSGTGGAFDGYTF. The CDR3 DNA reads TGCGCCAGCAGCCTCCTAACCTCCGGGACAGGGGGCGCGTTCGATGGCTACACCTTC.

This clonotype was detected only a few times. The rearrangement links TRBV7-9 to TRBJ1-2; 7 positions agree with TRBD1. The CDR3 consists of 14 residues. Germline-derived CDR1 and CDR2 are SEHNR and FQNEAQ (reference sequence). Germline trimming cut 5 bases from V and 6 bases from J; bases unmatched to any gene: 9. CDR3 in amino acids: CASSPSGTAHGYTF. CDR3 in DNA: TGTGCCAGCAGCCCATCAGGGACAGCCCATGGCTACACCTTC.

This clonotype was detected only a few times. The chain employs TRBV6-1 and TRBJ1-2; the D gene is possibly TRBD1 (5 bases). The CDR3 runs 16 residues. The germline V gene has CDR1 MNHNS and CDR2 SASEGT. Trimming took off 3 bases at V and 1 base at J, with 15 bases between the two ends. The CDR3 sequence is CASSDHLRRGNYGYTF. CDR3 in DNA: TGTGCCAGCAGTGACCACCTTCGTAGGGGTAACTATGGCTACACCTTC.

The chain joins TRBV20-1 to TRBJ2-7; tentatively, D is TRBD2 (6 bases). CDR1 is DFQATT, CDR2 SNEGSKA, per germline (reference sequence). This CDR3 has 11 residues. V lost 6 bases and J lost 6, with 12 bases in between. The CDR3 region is CSATGLSEQYF. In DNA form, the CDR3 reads TGCAGTGCGACCGGACTATCCGAGCAGTACTTC.

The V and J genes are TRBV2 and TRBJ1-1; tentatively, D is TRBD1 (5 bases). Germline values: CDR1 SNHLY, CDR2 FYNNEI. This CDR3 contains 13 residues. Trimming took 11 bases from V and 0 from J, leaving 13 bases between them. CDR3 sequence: CAGLRDLNTEAFF. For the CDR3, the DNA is TGTGCCGGCCTCAGGGACCTGAACACTGAAGCTTTCTTT.

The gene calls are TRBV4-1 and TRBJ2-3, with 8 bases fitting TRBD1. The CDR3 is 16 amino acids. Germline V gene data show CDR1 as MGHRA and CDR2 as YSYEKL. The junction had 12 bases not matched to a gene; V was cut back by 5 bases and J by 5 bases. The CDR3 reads CASSAPGQVRGDTQYF. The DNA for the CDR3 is TGCGCCAGCAGCGCACCGGGACAGGTGAGGGGAGATACGCAGTATTTT.

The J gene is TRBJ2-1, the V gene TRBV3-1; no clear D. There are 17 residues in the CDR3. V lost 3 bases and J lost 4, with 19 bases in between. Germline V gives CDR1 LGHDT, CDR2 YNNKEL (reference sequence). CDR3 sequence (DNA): TGTGCCAGCAGCCAGGGTTTTACGGAGTGGGGATACAATGAGCAGTTCTTC. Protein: CASSQGFTEWGYNEQFF.

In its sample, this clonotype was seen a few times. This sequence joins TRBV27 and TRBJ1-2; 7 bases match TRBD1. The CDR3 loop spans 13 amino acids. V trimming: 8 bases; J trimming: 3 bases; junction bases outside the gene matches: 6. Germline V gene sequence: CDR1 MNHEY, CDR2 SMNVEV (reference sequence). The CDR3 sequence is CASRQGTHYGYTF. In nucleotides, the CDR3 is TGTGCCAGCCGACAGGGCACCCACTATGGCTACACCTTC.

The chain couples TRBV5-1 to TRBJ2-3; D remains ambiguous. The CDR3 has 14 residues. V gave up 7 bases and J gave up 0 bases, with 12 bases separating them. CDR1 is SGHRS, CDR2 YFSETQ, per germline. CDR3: CASGAATSTDTQYF. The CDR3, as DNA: TGCGCCAGCGGTGCAGCGACTAGCACAGATACGCAGTATTTT.

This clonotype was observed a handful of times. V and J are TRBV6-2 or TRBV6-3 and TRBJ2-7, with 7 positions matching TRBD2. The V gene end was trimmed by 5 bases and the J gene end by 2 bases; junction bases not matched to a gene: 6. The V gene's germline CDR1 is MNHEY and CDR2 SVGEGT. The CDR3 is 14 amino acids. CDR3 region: CASSARDYTYEQYF. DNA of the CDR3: TGTGCCAGCAGTGCCCGGGACTATACCTACGAGCAGTACTTC.

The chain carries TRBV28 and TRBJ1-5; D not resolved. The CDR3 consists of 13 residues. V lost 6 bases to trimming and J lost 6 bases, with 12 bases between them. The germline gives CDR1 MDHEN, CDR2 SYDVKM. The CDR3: CASRTLRSQPQHF. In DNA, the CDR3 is TGTGCCAGCAGGACCCTACGTAGTCAGCCCCAGCATTTT. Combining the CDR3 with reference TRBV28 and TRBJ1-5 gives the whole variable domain DVKVTQSSRYLVKRTGEKVFLECVQDMDHENMFWYRQDPGLGLRLIYFSYDVKMKEKGDIPEGYSVSREKKERFSLILESASTNQTSMYLCASRTLRSQPQHFGDGTRLSIL.

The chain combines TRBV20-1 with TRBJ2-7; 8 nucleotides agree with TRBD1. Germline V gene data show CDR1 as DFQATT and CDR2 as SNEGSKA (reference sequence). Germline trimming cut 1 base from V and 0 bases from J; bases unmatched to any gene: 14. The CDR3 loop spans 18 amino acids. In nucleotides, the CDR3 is TGCAGTGCTAGAGGCGCCCTGCAGGGGGCGCCGACCTCCTACGAGCAGTACTTC. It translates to CSARGALQGAPTSYEQYF.

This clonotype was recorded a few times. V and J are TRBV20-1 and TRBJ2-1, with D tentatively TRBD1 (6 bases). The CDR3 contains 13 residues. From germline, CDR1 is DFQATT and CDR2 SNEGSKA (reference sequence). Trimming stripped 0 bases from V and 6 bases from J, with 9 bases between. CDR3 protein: CSARDPGVNEQFF. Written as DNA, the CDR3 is TGCAGTGCTAGAGACCCAGGGGTCAATGAGCAGTTCTTC.

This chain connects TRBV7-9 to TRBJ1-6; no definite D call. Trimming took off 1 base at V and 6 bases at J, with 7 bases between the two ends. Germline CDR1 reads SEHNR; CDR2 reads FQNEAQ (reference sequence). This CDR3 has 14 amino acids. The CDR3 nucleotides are TGTGCCAGCAGCTTAGGTAGATCTAATTCACCCCTCCACTTT. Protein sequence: CASSLGRSNSPLHF.

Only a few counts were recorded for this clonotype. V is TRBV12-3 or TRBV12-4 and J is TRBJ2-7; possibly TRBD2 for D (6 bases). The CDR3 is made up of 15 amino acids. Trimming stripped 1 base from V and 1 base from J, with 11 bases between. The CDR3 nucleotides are TGTGCCAGCAGTTTAGATGGGACTGGTTCCTACGAGCAGTACTTC. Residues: CASSLDGTGSYEQYF.

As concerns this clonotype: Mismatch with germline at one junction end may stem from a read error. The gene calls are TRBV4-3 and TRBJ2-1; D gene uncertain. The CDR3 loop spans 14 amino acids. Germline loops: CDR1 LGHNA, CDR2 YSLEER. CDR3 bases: TGCGCCAGCAGCCACGGTAGGCTTTACAATGAGCGGTTCTTC. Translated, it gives CASSHGRLYNERFF.